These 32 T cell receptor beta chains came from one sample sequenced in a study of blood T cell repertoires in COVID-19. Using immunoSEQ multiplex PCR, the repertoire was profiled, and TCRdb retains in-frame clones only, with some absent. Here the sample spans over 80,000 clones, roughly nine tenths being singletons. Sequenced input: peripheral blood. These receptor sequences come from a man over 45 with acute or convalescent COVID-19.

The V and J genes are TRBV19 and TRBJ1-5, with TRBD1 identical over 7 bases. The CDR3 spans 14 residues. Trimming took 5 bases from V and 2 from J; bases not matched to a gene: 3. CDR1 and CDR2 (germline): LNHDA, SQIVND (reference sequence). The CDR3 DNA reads TGTGCCAGTAGTGACAGGGATGGCAATCAGCCCCAGCATTTT. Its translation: CASSDRDGNQPQHF.

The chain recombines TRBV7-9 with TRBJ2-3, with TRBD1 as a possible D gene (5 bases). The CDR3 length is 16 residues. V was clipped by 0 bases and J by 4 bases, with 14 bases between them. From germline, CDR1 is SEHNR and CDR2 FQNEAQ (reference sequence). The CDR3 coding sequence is TGTGCCAGCAGCTTAGCCGAGAAAGAAGGGGCAGATACGCAGTATTTT. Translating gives CASSLAEKEGADTQYF.

The CDR3 sequence: CASSPGGRDNEQFF. Here the CDR3 DNA reads TGTGCCAGCAGTCCCGGAGGGAGGGACAATGAGCAGTTCTTC. The V and J genes are TRBV16 and TRBJ2-1; 7 bases map to TRBD2. There are 14 residues in the CDR3. Germline-derived CDR1 and CDR2 are KGHSY and FQNENV. J lost 5 bases, V lost 6 bases, and 7 bases had no gene match.

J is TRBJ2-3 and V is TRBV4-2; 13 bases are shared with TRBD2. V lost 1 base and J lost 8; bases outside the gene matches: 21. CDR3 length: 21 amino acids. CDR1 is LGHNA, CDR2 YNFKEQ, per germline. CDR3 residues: CASSQAPRLAGGSLAQITQYF. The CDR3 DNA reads TGTGCCAGCAGCCAAGCCCCGCGACTAGCGGGAGGCTCCCTCGCACAGATTACGCAGTATTTT.

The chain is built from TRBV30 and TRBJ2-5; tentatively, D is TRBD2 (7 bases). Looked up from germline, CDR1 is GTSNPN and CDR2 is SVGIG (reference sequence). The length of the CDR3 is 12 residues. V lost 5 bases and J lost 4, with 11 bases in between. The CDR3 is CAWEGGAETQYF. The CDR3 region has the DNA TGTGCCTGGGAGGGGGGGGCAGAGACCCAGTACTTC.

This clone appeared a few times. The DNA of the CDR3 is TGTGCCAGCAGGGGACAGGTTGGAAACACCATATATTTT. Protein product: CASRGQVGNTIYF. The chain combines TRBV12-3 or TRBV12-4 with TRBJ1-3; TRBD1 aligns across 8 bases. With V trimmed by 6 bases and J by 3 bases, 1 base remained unmatched. The CDR3 sequence is 13 residues long.

CDR3 DNA sequence: TGTGCCAGCTCCTCGACAGGGGCGGATTCACCCCTCCACTTT. Protein product: CASSSTGADSPLHF. The rearrangement uses TRBV18 and TRBJ1-6; 8 bases line up with TRBD1. This CDR3 has 14 amino acids. The J segment lost 8 bases and the V segment lost 6 bases, leaving 6 bases of the junction unmatched. Germline CDR1 reads KGHSH; CDR2 reads LQKENI.

The CDR3 region is CASSQEIAGAENEQYF. The CDR3 DNA reads as TGTGCCAGCAGCCAAGAGATAGCGGGAGCAGAAAATGAGCAGTACTTC. V and J are TRBV3-1 (or the pseudogene TRBV3-2) and TRBJ2-7; 9 bases align to TRBD2. CDR1 and CDR2 from the germline V gene are LGHDT and YNNKEL (reference sequence). Trimming cost V 0 bases and J 7 bases; bases outside gene matches: 10. The CDR3 sequence is 16 residues long.

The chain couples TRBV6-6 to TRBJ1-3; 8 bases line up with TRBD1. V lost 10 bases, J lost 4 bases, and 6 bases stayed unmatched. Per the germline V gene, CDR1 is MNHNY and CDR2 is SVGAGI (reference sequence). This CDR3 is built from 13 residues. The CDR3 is CATQGAAGNTIYF. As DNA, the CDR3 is TGTGCCACGCAGGGGGCTGCGGGAAACACCATATATTTT.

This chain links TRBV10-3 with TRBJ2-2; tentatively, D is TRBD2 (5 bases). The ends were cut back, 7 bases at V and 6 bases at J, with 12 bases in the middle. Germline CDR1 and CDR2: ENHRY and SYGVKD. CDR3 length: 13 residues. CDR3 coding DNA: TGTGCCATCATGGACTTTGGGGCCGGGGAGCTGTTTTTT. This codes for CAIMDFGAGELFF.

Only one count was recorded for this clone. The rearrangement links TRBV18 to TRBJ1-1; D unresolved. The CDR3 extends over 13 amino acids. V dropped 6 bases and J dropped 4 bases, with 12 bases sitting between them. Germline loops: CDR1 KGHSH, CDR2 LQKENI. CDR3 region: CASSFGESTEAFF. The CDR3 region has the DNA TGTGCCAGCTCCTTCGGGGAGAGCACTGAAGCTTTCTTT.

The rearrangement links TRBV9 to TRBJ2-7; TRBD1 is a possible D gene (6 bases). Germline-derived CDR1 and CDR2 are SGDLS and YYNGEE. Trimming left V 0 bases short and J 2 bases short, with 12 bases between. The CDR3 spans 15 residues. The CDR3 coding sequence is TGTGCCAGCAGCGTAGGGCCAGGGGAAACCTACGAGCAGTACTTC. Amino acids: CASSVGPGETYEQYF.

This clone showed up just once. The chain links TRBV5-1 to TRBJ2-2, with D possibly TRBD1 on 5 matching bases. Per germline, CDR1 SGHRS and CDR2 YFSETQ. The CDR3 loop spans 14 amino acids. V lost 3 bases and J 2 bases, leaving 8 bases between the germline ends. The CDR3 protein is CASSSRVNTGELFF. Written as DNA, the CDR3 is TGCGCCAGCAGCTCCAGGGTTAACACCGGGGAGCTGTTTTTT.

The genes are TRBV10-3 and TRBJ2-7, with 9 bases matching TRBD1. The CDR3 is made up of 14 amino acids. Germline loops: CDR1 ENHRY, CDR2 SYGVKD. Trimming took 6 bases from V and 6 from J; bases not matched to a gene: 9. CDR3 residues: CAIREGQGNPEQYF. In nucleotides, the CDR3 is TGTGCCATCAGGGAGGGACAGGGAAATCCCGAGCAGTACTTC.

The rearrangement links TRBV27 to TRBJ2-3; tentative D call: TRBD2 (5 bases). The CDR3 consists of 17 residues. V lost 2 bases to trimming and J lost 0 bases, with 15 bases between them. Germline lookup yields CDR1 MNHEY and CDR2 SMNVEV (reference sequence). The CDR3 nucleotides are TGTGCCAGCAGTTTAATGCGCCAGTGGACTAGCACAGATACGCAGTATTTT. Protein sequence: CASSLMRQWTSTDTQYF.

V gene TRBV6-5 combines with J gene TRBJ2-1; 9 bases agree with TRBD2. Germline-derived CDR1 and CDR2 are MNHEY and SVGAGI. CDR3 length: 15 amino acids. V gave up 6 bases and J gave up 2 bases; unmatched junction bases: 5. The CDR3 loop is CASSLIAGAYNEQFF. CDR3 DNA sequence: TGTGCCAGCAGCCTGATAGCGGGAGCCTACAATGAGCAGTTCTTC.

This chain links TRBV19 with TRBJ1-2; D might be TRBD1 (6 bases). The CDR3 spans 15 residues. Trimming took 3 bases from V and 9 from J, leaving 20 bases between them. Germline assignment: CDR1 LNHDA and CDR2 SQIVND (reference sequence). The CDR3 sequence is CASSMTKQGKGSYTF. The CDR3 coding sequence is TGTGCCAGTAGTATGACGAAACAGGGTAAGGGAAGCTACACCTTC.

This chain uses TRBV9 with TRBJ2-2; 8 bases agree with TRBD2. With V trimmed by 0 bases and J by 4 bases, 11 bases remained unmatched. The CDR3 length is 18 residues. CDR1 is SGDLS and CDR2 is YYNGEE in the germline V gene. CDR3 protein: CASSVVGSGNPGTGELFF. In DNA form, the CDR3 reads TGTGCCAGCAGCGTAGTAGGTAGCGGGAACCCGGGCACCGGGGAGCTGTTTTTT.

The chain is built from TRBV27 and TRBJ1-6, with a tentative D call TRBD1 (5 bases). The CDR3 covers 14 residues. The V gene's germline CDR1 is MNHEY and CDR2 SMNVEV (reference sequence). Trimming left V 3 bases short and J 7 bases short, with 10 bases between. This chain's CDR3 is CASSFGGKNSPLHF. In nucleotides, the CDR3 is TGTGCCAGCAGTTTCGGGGGGAAAAATTCACCCCTCCACTTT.

The CDR3, as DNA: TGTGCCAGTAGCCGCGGACTAGCGGGATACAATGAGCAGTTCTTC. It codes for CASSRGLAGYNEQFF. The chain carries TRBV19 and TRBJ2-1, with 12 bases aligning to TRBD2. Trimming at V came to 6 bases and at J to 4 bases, leaving 4 bases not matched to a gene. The CDR3 runs to 15 residues. Germline V gene sequence: CDR1 LNHDA, CDR2 SQIVND (reference sequence).

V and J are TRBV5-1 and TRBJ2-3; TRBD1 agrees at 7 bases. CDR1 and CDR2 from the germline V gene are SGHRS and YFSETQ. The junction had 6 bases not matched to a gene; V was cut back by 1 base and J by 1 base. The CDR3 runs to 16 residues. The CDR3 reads CASSLYVDRGTDTQYF. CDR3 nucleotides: TGCGCCAGCAGCTTGTACGTTGACAGGGGCACAGATACGCAGTATTTT.

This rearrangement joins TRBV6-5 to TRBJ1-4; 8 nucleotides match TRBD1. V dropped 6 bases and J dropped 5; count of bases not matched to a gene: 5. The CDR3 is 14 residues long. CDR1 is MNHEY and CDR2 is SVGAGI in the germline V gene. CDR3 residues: CASSRDRTNEKLFF. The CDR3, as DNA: TGTGCCAGCAGCCGGGACAGGACAAATGAAAAACTGTTTTTT.

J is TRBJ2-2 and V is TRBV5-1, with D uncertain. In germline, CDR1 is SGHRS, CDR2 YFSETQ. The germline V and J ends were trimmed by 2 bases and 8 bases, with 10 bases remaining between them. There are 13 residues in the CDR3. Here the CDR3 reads CASSFTAGGELFF. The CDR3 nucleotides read TGCGCCAGCAGCTTTACAGCTGGGGGGGAGCTGTTTTTT.

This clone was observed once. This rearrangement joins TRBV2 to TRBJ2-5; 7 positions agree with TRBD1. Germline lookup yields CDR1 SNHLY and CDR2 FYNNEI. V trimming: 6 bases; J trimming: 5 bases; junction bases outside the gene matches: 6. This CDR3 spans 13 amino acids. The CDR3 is CASSPTGWETQYF. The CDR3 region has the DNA TGTGCCAGCAGCCCGACAGGGTGGGAGACCCAGTACTTC.

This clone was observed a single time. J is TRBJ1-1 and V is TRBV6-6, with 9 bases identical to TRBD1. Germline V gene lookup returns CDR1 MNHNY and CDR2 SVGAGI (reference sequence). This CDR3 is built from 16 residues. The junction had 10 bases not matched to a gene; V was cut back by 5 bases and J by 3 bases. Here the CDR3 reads CASSAPNRGQDTEAFF. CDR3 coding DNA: TGTGCCAGCAGTGCGCCAAACAGGGGGCAGGACACTGAAGCTTTCTTT.

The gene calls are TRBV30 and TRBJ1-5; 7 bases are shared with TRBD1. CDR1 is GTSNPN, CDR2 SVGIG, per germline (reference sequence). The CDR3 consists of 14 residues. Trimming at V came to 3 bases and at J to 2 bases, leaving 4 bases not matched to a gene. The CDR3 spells CAWRRQGGNQPQHF. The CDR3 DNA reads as TGTGCCTGGAGAAGACAGGGAGGCAATCAGCCCCAGCATTTT. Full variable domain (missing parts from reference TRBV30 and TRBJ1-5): SQTIHQWPATLVQPVGSPLSLECTVEGTSNPNLYWYRQAAGRGLQLLFYSVGIGQISSEVPQNLSASRPQDRQFILSSKKLLLSDSGFYLCAWRRQGGNQPQHFGDGTRLSIL.

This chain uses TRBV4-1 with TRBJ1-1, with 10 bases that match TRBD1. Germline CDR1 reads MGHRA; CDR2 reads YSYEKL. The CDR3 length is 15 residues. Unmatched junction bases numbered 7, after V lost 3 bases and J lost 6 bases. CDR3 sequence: CASSQDRGIISEAFF. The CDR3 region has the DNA TGCGCCAGCAGCCAGGACAGGGGGATTATTTCTGAAGCTTTCTTT.

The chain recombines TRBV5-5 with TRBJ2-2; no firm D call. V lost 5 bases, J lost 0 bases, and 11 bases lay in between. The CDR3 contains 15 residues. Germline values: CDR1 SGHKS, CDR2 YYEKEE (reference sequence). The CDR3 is CASRETSANTGELFF. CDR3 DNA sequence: TGTGCCAGCAGAGAAACAAGCGCGAACACCGGGGAGCTGTTTTTT.

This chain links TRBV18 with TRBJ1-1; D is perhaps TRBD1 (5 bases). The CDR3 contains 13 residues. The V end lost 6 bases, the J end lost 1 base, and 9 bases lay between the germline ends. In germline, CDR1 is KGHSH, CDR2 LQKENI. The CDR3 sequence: CASSSGQNTEAFF. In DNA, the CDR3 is TGTGCCAGCTCTTCCGGACAGAACACTGAAGCTTTCTTT.

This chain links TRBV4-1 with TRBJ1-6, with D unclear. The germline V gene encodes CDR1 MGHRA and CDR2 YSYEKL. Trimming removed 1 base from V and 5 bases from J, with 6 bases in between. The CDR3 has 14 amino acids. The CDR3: CASSQGRDNSPLHF. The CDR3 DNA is TGCGCCAGCAGCCAAGGACGGGATAATTCACCCCTCCACTTT.

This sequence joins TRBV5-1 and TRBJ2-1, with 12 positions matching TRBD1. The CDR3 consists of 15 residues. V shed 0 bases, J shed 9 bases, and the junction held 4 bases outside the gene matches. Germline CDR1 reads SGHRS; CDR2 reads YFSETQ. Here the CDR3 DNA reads TGCGCCAGCAGCTTGGTGGGACAGGGGGCCAGTGAGCAGTTCTTC. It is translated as CASSLVGQGASEQFF.

The CDR3 is CASSVGFTAETQYF. The CDR3 DNA sequence: TGTGCCAGTAGTGTGGGCTTCACCGCGGAGACCCAGTACTTC. The rearrangement uses TRBV19 and TRBJ2-5; no firm D call. Germline CDR1 and CDR2: LNHDA and SQIVND (reference sequence). The V and J ends lost 5 bases and 5 bases respectively, with 15 bases between them. This CDR3 has 14 amino acids.